These 5 T cell receptor beta chains were all obtained from the same sample, sequenced in a study of follicular helper T cells after annual influenza vaccination. As to time point: 2014-2015 season, pre-vaccination. The protocol was immunoSEQ multiplex PCR, while the TCRdb copy is restricted to in-frame clones and leaves out a portion. The repertoire holds under 15,000 clones, with just under 80% as singletons. Sequencing was performed on CXCR5- memory CD4+ T cells sorted from blood, taken on the day of influenza vaccination. These receptors were obtained from an adult who received the influenza vaccine.

Regarding this clone: The same CDR3 also results from other DNA sequences found in this sample. This chain connects TRBV19 to TRBJ2-2; D not certain. Germline-derived CDR1 and CDR2 are LNHDA and SQIVND (reference sequence). V was pared by 7 bases and J by 1 base, with 4 bases between. The CDR3 sequence is 12 residues long. The CDR3 loop is CASNLNTGELFF. DNA for the CDR3: TGTGCCAGTAATCTGAACACCGGGGAGCTGTTTTTT.

The chain combines TRBV6-5 with TRBJ1-6; D might be TRBD1 (6 bases). The germline V gene has CDR1 MNHEY and CDR2 SVGAGI. The CDR3 consists of 14 residues. V lost 4 bases and J 6 bases, leaving 10 bases between the germline ends. The CDR3, as DNA: TGTGCCAGCAGTTCGGACAGCGTTAATTCACCCCTCCACTTT. Protein: CASSSDSVNSPLHF.

This clone was detected only once. This chain connects TRBV12-5 to TRBJ1-2, with 7 bases aligning to TRBD1. There are 13 residues in the CDR3. V lost 7 bases, J lost 6 bases, and 8 bases stayed unmatched. Germline CDR1 and CDR2: LGHNT and FRNRAP. The CDR3 sequence: CASARTGVDGYTF. Written as DNA, the CDR3 is TGTGCTAGTGCCCGAACAGGGGTCGATGGCTACACCTTC. Using reference TRBV12-5 and TRBJ1-2 for the parts outside the CDR3, the full variable domain is DARVTQTPRHKVTEMGQEVTMRCQPILGHNTVFWYRQTMMQGLELLAYFRNRAPLDDSGMPKDRFSAEMPDATLATLKIQPSEPRDSAVYFCASARTGVDGYTFGSGTRLTVV.

This chain connects TRBV4-1 to TRBJ1-1; no clear D gene. This CDR3 spans 15 amino acids. Between the trimmed V and J ends, which lost 6 bases and 1 base, there was a span of 15 bases. Germline V gives CDR1 MGHRA, CDR2 YSYEKL. The CDR3 here is CASSRGRLGNTEAFF. CDR3 in DNA: TGCGCCAGCAGTCGAGGGAGGCTCGGGAACACTGAAGCTTTCTTT.

The J gene is TRBJ2-3, the V gene TRBV6-1; D is unresolved. Trimming cost V 7 bases and J 6 bases, with 8 bases left between them. The CDR3 loop spans 11 amino acids. Germline V gene sequence: CDR1 MNHNS, CDR2 SASEGT. DNA for the CDR3: TGTGCCAGCACCTCCCTGGATACGCAGTATTTT. Encoded protein: CASTSLDTQYF.